Following are 10 T cell receptor beta chains from one sample sequenced in a study of T cells in women clearing cervical HPV infection. Repertoires were generated with immunoSEQ multiplex PCR, while TCRdb's copy carries only in-frame clones and drops some. The sample has about 27,000 clones. Sequenced: blood buffy coat. These receptor sequences come from a woman between 18 and 70 years old with a cervical HPV16 infection that either progressed to CIN3+ or cleared (not recorded which).

About this clone itself: Read data end 3 residues before the CDR3 end; the end is taken from the germline J gene. The V and J genes are TRBV6-2 or TRBV6-3 and TRBJ2-7, with 7 bases identical to TRBD2. The CDR3 contains 14 residues. Germline V gives CDR1 MNHEY, CDR2 SVGEGT. V lost 6 bases to trimming and J lost 2 bases; unmatched junction nucleotides: 7. The covered CDR3 bases are TGTGCCAGCAGCCTTAGCGGGTTTGCCTACGAG. This encodes CASSLSGFAYE. The complete CDR3 sequence is CASSLSGFAYEQYF.

Worth noting for this clone: Sequencing ends 3 residues short of the CDR3 end; the germline J gene provides the rest. The V and J genes are TRBV30 and TRBJ1-2, with D maybe TRBD1 (6 bases). The CDR3 is 13 amino acids. Trimming stripped 1 base from V and 7 bases from J, with 13 bases between. Germline loops: CDR1 GTSNPN, CDR2 SVGIG (reference sequence). The part of the CDR3 DNA that was read is TGTGCCTGGAGTGACAGGGCAGGCTCTGGC. This encodes CAWSDRAGSG. The CDR3 as a whole reads CAWSDRAGSGYTF.

The sequenced part of the CDR3 DNA is TGTGCCAGCAGCACTCAATGGAACACTGAA. As protein: CASSTQWNTE. The whole CDR3 protein is CASSTQWNTEAFF. The J gene is TRBJ1-1, the V gene TRBV2; D not certain. Read data end 3 residues before the CDR3 end; the end is taken from the germline J gene. This CDR3 comprises 13 residues. Deletions cut 6 bases from V and 1 base from J, with 9 bases between. Germline loops: CDR1 SNHLY, CDR2 FYNNEI.

Remarks on this clone: The CDR3 end falls 3 residues outside the read, so it is completed with the germline J gene. The rearrangement uses TRBV5-5 and TRBJ2-5, with no clear D. The V and J ends lost 4 bases and 2 bases respectively, with 6 bases between them. The V gene's germline CDR1 is SGHKS and CDR2 YYEKEE (reference sequence). This CDR3 is 12 amino acids long. The sequenced CDR3 bases are TGTGCCAGCAGCCGGGTTCAAGAGACC. Translating gives CASSRVQET. The whole CDR3 is CASSRVQETQYF.

With regard to this clone: The observed sequence ends 3 residues before the CDR3 terminus, with the missing tail filled in from the germline J gene. The rearrangement joins TRBV19 to TRBJ2-7; D is undetermined. This CDR3 is built from 15 residues. V was trimmed by 3 bases and J by 2 bases, leaving 14 bases between them. Germline lookup yields CDR1 LNHDA and CDR2 SQIVND (reference sequence). The part of the CDR3 DNA that was read is TGTGCCAGTAGTATTACGGGTCTAACTCCCTACGAG. Translated, it gives CASSITGLTPYE. The whole CDR3 region reads CASSITGLTPYEQYF.

Regarding this clone: Coverage ceases 3 residues before the CDR3 finishes, and the germline J gene fills in the end. V and J are TRBV7-3 and TRBJ2-2; D is ambiguous. The CDR3 sequence is 14 residues long. Trimming left V 1 base short and J 2 bases short, with 5 bases between. Germline V lookup: CDR1 SGHTA, CDR2 FQGTGA. CDR3 sequence: CASSLSYNTGELFF. CDR3 bases read: TGTGCCAGCAGCTTAAGCTACAACACCGGGGAG.

In the case of this clone: Sequencing ends 3 residues short of the CDR3 end; the germline J gene provides the rest. The V and J genes are TRBV2 and TRBJ2-2, with 8 nucleotides matching TRBD1. CDR3 length: 15 residues. After removal of 4 bases from V and 5 bases from J, the junction contained 6 bases not matched to a gene. Germline V gene sequence: CDR1 SNHLY, CDR2 FYNNEI. CDR3 protein: CASSVQDRGTGELFF. CDR3 DNA (partial): TGTGCCAGCAGTGTACAAGACAGGGGTACCGGGGAG.

Comments on this clone: The CDR3 is cut off 3 residues early in the read; its end comes from the germline J gene. The chain employs TRBV2 and TRBJ1-2, with 7 nucleotides matching TRBD1. Trimming took 8 bases from V and 7 from J; bases not matched to a gene: 10. The CDR3 length is 13 residues. Germline assignment: CDR1 SNHLY and CDR2 FYNNEI. This CDR3 reads CASLEGASLGYTF. CDR3 DNA (partial): TGTGCCAGCCTGGAGGGGGCTTCTCTTGGC. Filled out from reference TRBV2 and TRBJ1-2, the complete variable domain reads EPEVTQTPSHQVTQMGQEVILRCVPISNHLYFYWYRQILGQKVEFLVSFYNNEISEKSEIFDDQFSVERPDGSNFTLKIRSTKLEDSAMYFCASLEGASLGYTFGSGTRLTVV.

Of note for this clone: The read gets to within 3 residues of the CDR3 end, and the germline J gene fills in the rest. This chain uses TRBV11-2 with TRBJ1-1; no clear D gene. The CDR3 consists of 14 residues. V was shortened by 7 bases and J by 5 bases, with 17 bases between the two germline ends. Germline values: CDR1 SGHAT, CDR2 FQNNGV. CDR3 residues: CASNLGASGTEAFF. The sequenced CDR3 bases are TGTGCCAGCAACCTAGGAGCCTCGGGGACTGAA.

CDR3 DNA, as far as it was read: TGTGCCAGCAGTCCCATAGACAGGGGTCTAGGC. This gives the protein CASSPIDRGLG. The full CDR3 protein reads CASSPIDRGLGYTF. J is TRBJ1-2 and V is TRBV2; 8 nucleotides match TRBD1. The read gets to within 3 residues of the CDR3 end, and the germline J gene fills in the rest. The CDR3 has 14 amino acids. Looked up from germline, CDR1 is SNHLY and CDR2 is FYNNEI.